A single sample is the source of the 23 T cell receptor beta chains below, sequenced in a study of OX40 agonist ivuxolimab in advanced cancers. The table came from immunoSEQ multiplex PCR; TCRdb's copy has only in-frame clones and leaves some out. The sample contains about 72,000 clones, around 88% of which appear only once. This material consisted of CD4+ or CD8+ T cells sorted from blood, taken in a trial of the OX40 agonist ivuxolimab. Source of these receptors: an adult with an advanced solid tumor such as melanoma, head and neck, liver or kidney cancer.

The rearrangement links TRBV6-5 to TRBJ1-6; D gene unclear. This CDR3 has 14 residues. V was trimmed by 5 bases and J by 10 bases, leaving 15 bases between them. Germline lookup yields CDR1 MNHEY and CDR2 SVGAGI. The CDR3: CASSPPGDGSPLHF. CDR3 sequence (DNA): TGTGCCAGCAGTCCCCCGGGAGACGGATCACCCCTCCACTTT.

The chain is built from TRBV2 and TRBJ2-5; D is undetermined. From germline, CDR1 is SNHLY and CDR2 FYNNEI. CDR3 size: 13 residues. Trimming took 1 base from V and 3 from J, leaving 6 bases between them. The CDR3 region has the DNA TGTGCCAGCAGTGAAGGACCAAAAGAGACCCAGTACTTC. Translated, it gives CASSEGPKETQYF.

This chain links TRBV29-1 with TRBJ2-7, with a tentative D call TRBD1 (6 bases). The germline CDR1 and CDR2 sequences are SQVTM and ANQGSEA. Between the trimmed V and J ends, which lost 6 bases and 2 bases, there was a span of 11 bases. This CDR3 comprises 12 residues. The DNA for the CDR3 is TGCAGCGTCCGGGACAACACCTACGAGCAGTACTTC. Encoded protein: CSVRDNTYEQYF.

This clone was picked up a small number of times. The rearrangement uses TRBV6-1 and TRBJ2-3; 7 bases are shared with TRBD1. The germline CDR1 and CDR2 sequences are MNHNS and SASEGT. The CDR3 loop spans 14 amino acids. Germline trimming cut 6 bases from V and 6 bases from J; bases unmatched to any gene: 9. DNA for the CDR3: TGTGCCAGCAGCCCAGACAGGGTATCGGATACGCAGTATTTT. This translates into CASSPDRVSDTQYF.

The rearrangement uses TRBV30 and TRBJ2-1; D perhaps matches TRBD1 (5 bases). The CDR3 is 15 amino acids. In germline, CDR1 is GTSNPN, CDR2 SVGIG (reference sequence). Trimming left V 4 bases short and J 7 bases short, with 20 bases between. DNA for the CDR3: TGTGCCTGGAATCTTCTTCGGGCAGGGCCAAATGAGCAGTTCTTC. This gives the protein CAWNLLRAGPNEQFF. The full variable domain, with the rest looked up from reference TRBV30 and TRBJ2-1, is SQTIHQWPATLVQPVGSPLSLECTVEGTSNPNLYWYRQAAGRGLQLLFYSVGIGQISSEVPQNLSASRPQDRQFILSSKKLLLSDSGFYLCAWNLLRAGPNEQFFGPGTRLTVL.

In nucleotides, the CDR3 is TGTGCCAGCAGGAGATCAGAAAACTACGAGCAGTACTTC. It encodes CASRRSENYEQYF. The chain is built from TRBV6-5 and TRBJ2-7; D gene uncertain. The CDR3 is made up of 13 amino acids. Trimming stripped 6 bases from V and 3 bases from J, with 12 bases between. The germline CDR1 and CDR2 sequences are MNHEY and SVGAGI.

The CDR3 region has the DNA TGTGCCAGCAGCGTAGGTCAGGGCGGCTCTCCAGAGACCCAGTACTTC. Residues: CASSVGQGGSPETQYF. The rearrangement links TRBV9 to TRBJ2-5; D possibly corresponds to TRBD1 (5 bases). This CDR3 has 16 amino acids. Trimming removed 0 bases from V and 4 bases from J, with 16 bases in between. CDR1 and CDR2 (germline): SGDLS, YYNGEE. Drawing the rest from reference TRBV9 and TRBJ2-5, the complete variable domain is DSGVTQTPKHLITATGQRVTLRCSPRSGDLSVYWYQQSLDQGLQFLIQYYNGEERAKGNILERFSAQQFPDLHSELNLSSLELGDSALYFCASSVGQGGSPETQYFGPGTRLLVL.

The chain couples TRBV5-1 to TRBJ2-3; D might be TRBD1 or TRBD2, each matching 6 bases. This CDR3 is 14 amino acids long. V dropped 3 bases and J dropped 1 base, with 9 bases sitting between them. Germline V CDR1 and CDR2: SGHRS, YFSETQ. The CDR3 loop is CASSYRGGTDTQYF. As DNA, the CDR3 is TGCGCCAGCAGCTATAGGGGGGGCACAGATACGCAGTATTTT.

The chain couples TRBV19 to TRBJ1-5; the D gene is possibly TRBD1 (6 bases). CDR3 length: 17 amino acids. The germline gives CDR1 LNHDA, CDR2 SQIVND (reference sequence). The V end lost 8 bases, the J end lost 1 base, and 21 bases lay between the germline ends. The CDR3 protein is CASSPRGWGASNQPQHF. CDR3 coding DNA: TGTGCCAGTTCCCCCCGGGGGTGGGGGGCGAGCAATCAGCCCCAGCATTTT.

The gene calls are TRBV28 and TRBJ2-6; 7 bases align to TRBD2. Germline loops: CDR1 MDHEN, CDR2 SYDVKM. Trimming at V came to 0 bases and at J to 0 bases, leaving 11 bases not matched to a gene. The CDR3 runs to 20 residues. DNA of the CDR3: TGTGCCAGCAGTTTATGGCGGGGGAGCGGGATCAACTCTGGGGCCAACGTCCTGACTTTC. Protein: CASSLWRGSGINSGANVLTF. The variable domain in full, completed from reference TRBV28 and TRBJ2-6, reads DVKVTQSSRYLVKRTGEKVFLECVQDMDHENMFWYRQDPGLGLRLIYFSYDVKMKEKGDIPEGYSVSREKKERFSLILESASTNQTSMYLCASSLWRGSGINSGANVLTFGAGSRLTVL.

About this clone itself: Mismatch with germline at one junction end may stem from a read error. At the DNA level, this CDR3 is encoded by other sequences in the same sample as well. The J gene is TRBJ2-1, the V gene TRBV27; 14 bases map to TRBD2. The CDR3 covers 15 residues. Looked up from germline, CDR1 is MNHEY and CDR2 is SMNVEV (reference sequence). The DNA for the CDR3 is TGCGCCAGCAGTTTTTTCCCGACTAGCGGGGGGGCCCCGTTCTTC. This translates into CASSFFPTSGGAPFF.

The chain combines TRBV10-3 with TRBJ2-7; 11 positions match TRBD2. Unmatched junction bases numbered 5, after V lost 3 bases and J lost 7 bases. The germline CDR1 and CDR2 sequences are ENHRY and SYGVKD. This CDR3 has 14 residues. CDR3 amino acids: CAISDVTSGSEQYF. The DNA for the CDR3 is TGTGCCATCAGTGATGTCACTAGCGGGAGTGAGCAGTACTTC.

This CDR3 reads CASKTSGRIGGYNEQFF. CDR3 sequence (DNA): TGTGCCAGCAAGACTAGCGGGAGGATAGGGGGTTACAATGAGCAGTTCTTC. The rearrangement links TRBV18 to TRBJ2-1, with 13 positions matching TRBD2. The CDR3 extends over 17 amino acids. Trimming took 8 bases from V and 4 from J; bases not matched to a gene: 11. Germline CDR1 KGHSH, CDR2 LQKENI.

This sequence joins TRBV6-5 and TRBJ1-4, with 7 bases that match TRBD1. The CDR3 covers 14 residues. Losses at the gene ends were 4 bases for V and 3 bases for J; bases not matched to a gene: 2. Germline CDR1 MNHEY, CDR2 SVGAGI. The DNA for the CDR3 is TGTGCCAGCAGTTCGGACAGGTCTAATGAAAAACTGTTTTTT. Protein: CASSSDRSNEKLFF.

This clone was seen just once. The chain couples TRBV9 to TRBJ1-1; D gene unclear. Per germline, CDR1 SGDLS and CDR2 YYNGEE. Trimming left V 0 bases short and J 1 base short, with 7 bases between. CDR3 size: 14 residues. As DNA, the CDR3 is TGTGCCAGCAGCGTAGATGTGAAGAACACTGAAGCTTTCTTT. Amino acid sequence: CASSVDVKNTEAFF.

The chain has TRBV30 and TRBJ2-5; D unclear. The CDR3 totals 13 residues. The germline V gene encodes CDR1 GTSNPN and CDR2 SVGIG (reference sequence). The V gene lost 2 bases and the J gene lost 1 base, with 8 bases spanning the gap. CDR3 bases: TGTGCCTGGAGTCCGATGTCCCAAGAGACCCAGTACTTC. Its protein is CAWSPMSQETQYF.

This rearrangement joins TRBV7-9 to TRBJ2-7, with a tentative D call TRBD2 (6 bases). The germline gives CDR1 SEHNR, CDR2 FQNEAQ (reference sequence). The CDR3 consists of 14 residues. With 4 bases removed from V and 2 bases from J, the gap between germline ends came to 12 bases. In DNA form, the CDR3 reads TGTGCCAGCAGCTCCCTGGGAGGAGCCTACGAGCAGTACTTC. Translated: CASSSLGGAYEQYF.

The chain combines TRBV11-3 with TRBJ2-1, with a weak D call TRBD1 (5 bases). With 4 bases removed from V and 0 bases from J, the gap between germline ends came to 10 bases. The V gene's germline CDR1 is SGHNT and CDR2 YENEEA. This CDR3 region has 15 residues. The CDR3 DNA sequence: TGTGCCAGCAGCTCTGGGCAGGGCTCCTACAATGAGCAGTTCTTC. Protein product: CASSSGQGSYNEQFF.

The chain has TRBV5-1 and TRBJ2-1; D is perhaps TRBD2 (5 bases). Looked up from germline, CDR1 is SGHRS and CDR2 is YFSETQ. The V and J ends lost 3 bases and 3 bases respectively, with 13 bases between them. The CDR3 is made up of 15 amino acids. CDR3 sequence reads: CASSSNSGRYNEQFF. In nucleotides, the CDR3 is TGCGCCAGCAGCTCGAACAGCGGCCGCTACAATGAGCAGTTCTTC.

The rearrangement uses TRBV25-1 and TRBJ2-5; 8 bases agree with TRBD1. This CDR3 is built from 13 residues. Trimming at V came to 5 bases and at J to 2 bases, leaving 1 base not matched to a gene. Germline CDR1 reads MGHDK; CDR2 reads SYGVNS. In nucleotides, the CDR3 is TGTGCCAGCAGTCGGGACAGGCAAGAGACCCAGTACTTC. Amino acids: CASSRDRQETQYF.

This chain uses TRBV19 with TRBJ2-3; maybe TRBD2 (5 bases). The germline V gene has CDR1 LNHDA and CDR2 SQIVND (reference sequence). Trimming took 2 bases from V and 0 from J, leaving 9 bases between them. The CDR3 consists of 15 residues. The CDR3 DNA sequence: TGTGCCAGTAGTATAAGCCTAGCCAGCACAGATACGCAGTATTTT. Encoded protein: CASSISLASTDTQYF.

The chain carries TRBV28 and TRBJ1-5, with D unresolved. The CDR3 is made up of 12 amino acids. Germline CDR1 and CDR2: MDHEN and SYDVKM. The V and J ends lost 2 bases and 9 bases respectively, with 8 bases between them. DNA of the CDR3: TGTGCCAGCAGTTTAGTGCAACGGCCCCAGCATTTT. Protein sequence: CASSLVQRPQHF.

The chain couples TRBV18 to TRBJ2-5, with TRBD1 matching 7 bases. The CDR3 extends over 16 amino acids. CDR1 KGHSH and CDR2 LQKENI come from the germline V gene. V was pared by 2 bases and J by 2 bases, with 8 bases of the junction left unmatched. The CDR3: CASSPSGPGGQETQYF. As DNA, the CDR3 is TGTGCCAGCTCACCATCTGGGCCAGGGGGACAAGAGACCCAGTACTTC.